These T cell receptor beta chains were read from a single sample in a study of blood T cell repertoires in COVID-19. Using immunoSEQ multiplex PCR, the repertoire was profiled, and TCRdb retains in-frame clones only, with some absent. The sample has approximately 250,000 clones; approximately 84% are singletons. Sequenced input: peripheral blood. These receptors were collected from a human donor in a cohort sampled during active COVID-19. The CDR3 runs from the conserved cysteine through the conserved F or W. The order of the fields is clone size, D gene, J gene, V gene, CDR3 protein, CDR3 DNA. D genes are given only for firm matches. Expanded clones are given a class, and other clones once, few, many or no size at all.

size: once
D: -
J: TRBJ2-5
V: TRBV5-1
CDR3: CASSLGLGVGKETQYF
DNA: TGCGCCAGCAGCTTGGGCTTAGGAGTAGGTAAAGAGACCCAGTACTTC

size: -
D: TRBD2
J: TRBJ2-5
V: TRBV9
CDR3: CASSLTSGGPGTQYF
DNA: TGTGCCAGCAGCTTGACTAGCGGGGGCCCCGGGACCCAGTACTTC

size: -
D: -
J: TRBJ1-1
V: TRBV3-1/TRBV3-2
CDR3: CASSLAGVLEAFF
DNA: TGTGCCAGCAGCCTGGCGGGGGTCCTTGAAGCTTTCTTT

size: few
D: TRBD1
J: TRBJ2-7
V: TRBV4-3
CDR3: CASSQDRGRGNYEQYF
DNA: TGCGCCAGCAGCCAAGATCGGGGCAGGGGGAACTACGAGCAGTACTTC

size: -
D: TRBD1
J: TRBJ2-3
V: TRBV5-1
CDR3: CASTGTGANTDTQYF
DNA: TGCGCCAGCACCGGGACAGGGGCTAACACAGATACGCAGTATTTT

size: -
D: TRBD1
J: TRBJ2-3
V: TRBV6-6
CDR3: CASSKGQGANTQYF
DNA: TGTGCCAGCAGTAAAGGACAGGGGGCAAATACGCAGTATTTT

size: -
D: -
J: TRBJ2-3
V: TRBV7-2
CDR3: CASSPHNTDTQYF
DNA: TGTGCCAGCAGCCCACATAACACAGATACGCAGTATTTT

size: -
D: -
J: TRBJ1-1
V: TRBV2
CDR3: CASRVEPRGTEAFF
DNA: TGTGCCAGCAGAGTTGAACCCAGGGGCACTGAAGCTTTCTTT

size: -
D: TRBD2
J: TRBJ2-7
V: TRBV4-2
CDR3: CASRLAGGPYEQYF
DNA: TGTGCCAGCCGCCTAGCGGGGGGGCCGTACGAGCAGTACTTC

size: once
D: TRBD2
J: TRBJ2-3
V: TRBV11-2
CDR3: CASGVAGGPNTQYF
DNA: TGTGCCAGCGGGGTAGCGGGAGGGCCTAATACGCAGTATTTT

size: few
D: -
J: TRBJ1-3
V: TRBV11-2
CDR3: CASSLAAWGLAGNTIYF
DNA: TGTGCCAGCAGCTTAGCCGCCTGGGGGCTGGCTGGAAACACCATATATTTT

size: -
D: -
J: TRBJ1-1
V: TRBV18
CDR3: CASSPLGTLQAFF
DNA: TGTGCCAGCTCACCGCTAGGGACACTACAAGCTTTCTTT

size: once
D: TRBD2
J: TRBJ2-1
V: TRBV6-4
CDR3: CASSELAGGGYNEQFF
DNA: TGTGCCAGCAGTGAATTAGCGGGAGGTGGCTACAATGAGCAGTTCTTC

size: -
D: -
J: TRBJ2-2
V: TRBV18
CDR3: CASSPLPNRVNGELFF
DNA: TGTGCCAGCTCACCACTTCCTAACAGGGTGAACGGGGAGCTGTTTTTT

size: -
D: -
J: TRBJ2-1
V: TRBV20-1
CDR3: CSATLLPLQFF
DNA: TGCAGTGCCACTCTACTCCCGTTGCAGTTCTTC

size: -
D: TRBD1
J: TRBJ1-5
V: TRBV19
CDR3: CASRIDRGQGNQPQHF
DNA: TGTGCCAGTAGAATCGACAGGGGGCAAGGCAATCAGCCCCAGCATTTT

size: once
D: TRBD2
J: TRBJ2-7
V: TRBV5-6
CDR3: CASSSLAGVGEQYF
DNA: TGTGCCAGCAGCTCACTAGCGGGAGTGGGTGAGCAGTACTTC

size: -
D: -
J: TRBJ1-2
V: TRBV11-1
CDR3: CASSLTDNYGYTF
DNA: TGTGCCAGCAGCCTTACAGATAACTATGGCTACACCTTC

size: -
D: TRBD1
J: TRBJ2-7
V: TRBV27
CDR3: CASSLSSGQGVGEQYF
DNA: TGTGCCAGCAGTTTATCATCCGGACAGGGCGTCGGAGAGCAGTACTTC

size: -
D: -
J: TRBJ2-7
V: TRBV21-1
CDR3: CASTEGQDESYEQYF
DNA: TGTGCCAGCACAGAGGGACAGGATGAATCCTACGAGCAGTACTTC

size: -
D: -
J: TRBJ1-2
V: TRBV11-2
CDR3: CASSPQDVGYTF
DNA: TGTGCCAGCAGCCCGCAGGATGTTGGCTACACCTTC

size: -
D: -
J: TRBJ1-1
V: TRBV12-3/TRBV12-4
CDR3: CASSLYGNTEAFF
DNA: TGTGCCAGCAGTTTGTACGGGAACACTGAAGCTTTCTTT

size: -
D: TRBD1
J: TRBJ2-2
V: TRBV19
CDR3: CAISGQVNTGELFF
DNA: TGTGCCATCTCGGGACAGGTCAACACCGGGGAGCTGTTTTTT

size: -
D: -
J: TRBJ2-3
V: TRBV19
CDR3: CASSPSRADTQYF
DNA: TGTGCCAGTAGTCCTTCGAGGGCAGATACGCAGTATTTT

size: -
D: -
J: TRBJ1-5
V: TRBV28
CDR3: CASTSGNQPQHF
DNA: TGTGCCAGCACCTCGGGCAATCAGCCCCAGCATTTT

size: -
D: -
J: TRBJ2-1
V: TRBV5-1
CDR3: CASSLNNGQHNEQFF
DNA: TGCGCCAGCAGCCTAAACAATGGACAGCACAATGAGCAGTTCTTC

size: once
D: -
J: TRBJ1-4
V: TRBV5-1
CDR3: CASSFAAGANEKLFF
DNA: TGCGCCAGCAGCTTCGCAGCAGGGGCTAATGAAAAACTGTTTTTT

size: few
D: -
J: TRBJ1-6
V: TRBV5-4
CDR3: CASSLSQGQANSPLHF
DNA: TGTGCCAGCAGCTTGTCGCAGGGTCAGGCTAATTCACCCCTCCACTTT

size: few
D: TRBD2
J: TRBJ2-7
V: TRBV9
CDR3: CASSVGVGGAQVDEQYF
DNA: TGTGCCAGCAGCGTAGGGGTGGGAGGGGCCCAGGTGGACGAGCAGTACTTC

size: -
D: TRBD2
J: TRBJ2-1
V: TRBV27
CDR3: CATLPLPASGRTEQFF
DNA: TGTGCCACCCTACCACTCCCGGCTAGCGGGAGGACTGAGCAGTTCTTC

size: -
D: -
J: TRBJ2-4
V: TRBV19
CDR3: CASSTTRGAKNIQYF
DNA: TGTGCCAGCTCCACGACCAGGGGAGCCAAAAACATTCAGTACTTC

size: -
D: TRBD2
J: TRBJ2-5
V: TRBV15
CDR3: CATSSQFGLAAETQYF
DNA: TGTGCCACCAGCAGCCAGTTCGGACTAGCTGCGGAGACCCAGTACTTC

size: -
D: -
J: TRBJ1-2
V: TRBV3-1/TRBV3-2
CDR3: CASSQVPGIGYTF
DNA: TGTGCCAGCAGCCAAGTCCCGGGGATTGGCTACACCTTC

size: -
D: -
J: TRBJ1-2
V: TRBV18
CDR3: CASSQNRDHYGYTF
DNA: TGTGCCAGCTCGCAGAACAGGGACCACTATGGCTACACCTTC

size: -
D: -
J: TRBJ2-4
V: TRBV28
CDR3: CASSFDSGLLKVIQYF
DNA: TGTGCCAGCAGTTTCGACTCGGGACTCCTAAAGGTCATTCAGTACTTC

size: -
D: TRBD1
J: TRBJ1-2
V: TRBV7-8
CDR3: CASSKSQGGYGYTF
DNA: TGTGCCAGCAGCAAGTCACAGGGGGGCTATGGCTACACCTTC

size: once
D: TRBD1
J: TRBJ2-7
V: TRBV19
CDR3: CASSMGGQGSSYEQYF
DNA: TGTGCCAGTAGTATGGGGGGACAGGGGAGCTCCTACGAGCAGTACTTC

size: -
D: TRBD2
J: TRBJ2-5
V: TRBV3-1/TRBV3-2
CDR3: CASSQERTSRGRETQYF
DNA: TGTGCCAGCAGCCAAGAAAGGACTAGCAGGGGTCGGGAGACCCAGTACTTC

size: -
D: TRBD2
J: TRBJ2-7
V: TRBV11-2
CDR3: CASSRRTSGIAHEQYF
DNA: TGTGCCAGCAGCCGCCGGACTAGCGGTATAGCCCACGAGCAGTACTTC

size: -
D: -
J: TRBJ1-2
V: TRBV3-1/TRBV3-2
CDR3: CASGVKGRNGYTF
DNA: TGTGCCAGCGGAGTTAAGGGGCGAAATGGCTACACCTTC

size: -
D: TRBD1
J: TRBJ2-7
V: TRBV5-8
CDR3: CASGPTGGFEQYF
DNA: TGTGCCAGCGGACCGACAGGGGGCTTCGAGCAGTACTTC

size: -
D: -
J: TRBJ2-2
V: TRBV6-5
CDR3: CASSSSNTGELFF
DNA: TGTGCCAGCAGTTCGTCGAACACCGGGGAGCTGTTTTTT

size: few
D: TRBD1
J: TRBJ1-3
V: TRBV13
CDR3: CASSFGTGTGNTIYF
DNA: TGTGCCAGCAGCTTCGGGACAGGGACTGGAAACACCATATATTTT

size: -
D: -
J: TRBJ1-6
V: TRBV2
CDR3: CASFSTLSYNSPLHF
DNA: TGTGCCAGTTTTTCGACACTCTCCTATAATTCACCCCTCCACTTT

size: -
D: -
J: TRBJ1-2
V: TRBV29-1
CDR3: CSVTGGRVDGYTF
DNA: TGCAGCGTTACCGGCGGCAGGGTTGATGGCTACACCTTC

size: -
D: -
J: TRBJ2-7
V: TRBV18
CDR3: CASSLTRTDNYEQYF
DNA: TGTGCCAGCTCACTGACCAGGACAGACAACTACGAGCAGTACTTC

size: -
D: TRBD2
J: TRBJ2-1
V: TRBV7-8
CDR3: CASSAGLAGGLYNEQFF
DNA: TGTGCCAGCAGCGCCGGACTAGCGGGAGGGCTGTACAATGAGCAGTTCTTC

size: -
D: -
J: TRBJ2-3
V: TRBV19
CDR3: CASSFAGGNTYSTDTQYF
DNA: TGTGCCAGTAGTTTTGCTGGAGGGAATACCTATAGCACAGATACGCAGTATTTT

size: -
D: -
J: TRBJ1-2
V: TRBV2
CDR3: CASSLDRYDYGYTF
DNA: TGTGCCAGCAGCCTCGACAGGTACGACTATGGCTACACCTTC